The present TCR beta chain was sequenced within a study of cytotoxic CD8 clonotypes in ibrutinib-treated CLL. Study-level points and caveats: Under treatment, the uncommon public clonotypes either contracted or remained stable. Circulating CD8+ T-cell counts were tracked by baseline clonality, which exceeded that of age-matched healthy donors.

Note on this clone: Its antigen is still unknown.

The intended depth for sequencing was 1 in 200,000 to 1 in 1 million T cells. Sequencing used immunoSEQ multiplex PCR; TCRdb keeps in-frame clones, though not all of them. The sample carries about 310,000 clones, roughly 85% recorded once. This CDR3 comprises 12 residues. Per germline, CDR1 GTSNPN and CDR2 SVGIG (reference sequence). V was shortened by 2 bases and J by 4 bases, with 6 bases between the two germline ends. This receptor was taken from a human donor with chronic lymphocytic leukemia. The sequences come from PBMCs, collected before ibrutinib treatment. The chain joins TRBV30 to TRBJ1-3; D is unresolved. DNA for the CDR3: TGTGCCTGGAGTCGATTGGGAAACACCATATATTTT. Encoded protein: CAWSRLGNTIYF.